A single sample gave rise to the 11 T cell receptor beta chains below, sequenced in a study of T cell repertoires in cytomegalovirus infection. TCRdb called the reads again in MiXCR, with one record for every CDR3 protein. The sample lists about 360,000 distinct CDR3 sequences, 15% to 20% occurring once. The sequenced sample consisted of PBMCs. The receptors here all came from a human donor in good health (CMV status not recorded). Some clones in this sample may be carry-over from other donors' samples.

This sequence joins TRBV29-1 and TRBJ2-3; D tentatively fits TRBD1 or TRBD2 (5 bases each). This CDR3 contains 15 residues. Trimming pared 0 bases from V and 7 bases from J, leaving 17 bases between. CDR1 is SQVTM, CDR2 ANQGSEA, per germline. CDR3 sequence: CSVEDPQGRSYTQYF. The CDR3 DNA follows: TGCAGCGTTGAAGATCCCCAGGGACGGTCGTATACGCAGTATTTT.

The rearrangement links TRBV14 to TRBJ1-1; D is perhaps TRBD1 (5 bases). Deletions cut 1 base from V and 5 bases from J, with 17 bases between. The CDR3 consists of 16 residues. Germline loops: CDR1 SGHDN, CDR2 FVKESK. The CDR3 coding sequence is TGTGCCAGCAGCCAAGGCAACAGACGAGAGGGGACTGAAGCTTTCTTT. Translating it yields CASSQGNRREGTEAFF.

This clonotype was counted many times. The genes are TRBV12-3 or TRBV12-4 and TRBJ2-6; tentatively, D is TRBD1 (6 bases). Trimming shortened V by 0 bases and J by 4 bases, and 22 bases separated the two germline ends. This CDR3 has 20 amino acids. The CDR3 DNA reads as TGTGCCAGCAGTTTAGCGACTTCGTGGGACATCGCCAAGGGGGCCAACGTCCTGACTTTC. Amino acid sequence: CASSLATSWDIAKGANVLTF.

This clonotype was seen a handful of times. This chain links TRBV29-1 with TRBJ2-7; tentatively, D is TRBD1 or TRBD2 (5 bases each). Trimming removed 5 bases at V and 6 bases at J, with 20 bases between. The germline V gene encodes CDR1 SQVTM and CDR2 ANQGSEA. The CDR3 runs 14 residues. DNA of the CDR3: TGCAGCGTTCAGAGGGACCCCGGGGTTGGCGAGCAGTACTTC. It translates to CSVQRDPGVGEQYF.

This clonotype has only a few counts. The gene calls are TRBV5-4 and TRBJ2-5; TRBD1 matches 8 bases. The germline gives CDR1 SGHNT, CDR2 YYREEE (reference sequence). Trimming cost V 4 bases and J 5 bases; bases outside gene matches: 13. There are 16 residues in the CDR3. The CDR3 protein is CASSTPGQVLGETQYF. CDR3 coding DNA: TGTGCCAGCAGCACGCCGGGACAGGTTCTGGGGGAGACCCAGTACTTC.

In its sample, this clonotype was seen a few times. The chain carries TRBV12-3 or TRBV12-4 and TRBJ2-7; 11 bases align to TRBD2. The trim removed 6 bases at V and 10 bases at J, leaving 11 bases unmatched. The CDR3 loop spans 14 amino acids. The CDR3 protein is CASSPIAGGPSQYF. CDR3 nucleotide sequence: TGTGCCAGCAGCCCGATAGCGGGGGGGCCATCCCAGTACTTC.

The chain recombines TRBV6-2 or TRBV6-3 with TRBJ1-2; D is uncertain. V lost 7 bases and J 5 bases, leaving 23 bases between the germline ends. This CDR3 is built from 16 residues. Germline V lookup: CDR1 MNHEY, CDR2 SVGEGT. This CDR3 reads CASTKSGAQQNYGYTF. Written as DNA, the CDR3 is TGTGCCAGCACCAAGAGCGGTGCACAACAAAATTATGGCTACACCTTC.

The J gene is TRBJ2-5, the V gene TRBV7-2; D not certain. This CDR3 region has 14 residues. Trimming pared 5 bases from V and 4 bases from J, leaving 14 bases between. CDR1 and CDR2 from the germline V gene are SGHTA and FQGNSA. CDR3 in amino acids: CASSLRPLRETQYF. The CDR3 coding sequence is TGTGCCAGCAGCCTCAGACCTCTTCGAGAGACCCAGTACTTC.

This clonotype was observed a few times. This chain links TRBV2 with TRBJ2-7; no clear D gene. The CDR3 extends over 13 amino acids. The germline V gene has CDR1 SNHLY and CDR2 FYNNEI. Trimming took off 8 bases at V and 2 bases at J, with 13 bases between the two ends. CDR3 residues: CASRFGQPYEQYF. The CDR3, as DNA: TGTGCCAGCCGTTTTGGCCAGCCCTACGAGCAGTACTTC.

This chain uses TRBV19 with TRBJ2-1; possible D gene TRBD1, 6 bases. V lost 11 bases and J lost 0, with 8 bases in between. Germline CDR1 LNHDA, CDR2 SQIVND (reference sequence). The CDR3 loop spans 12 amino acids. This chain's CDR3 is CARQVSYNEQFF. The CDR3 DNA reads as TGTGCCCGACAGGTCTCCTACAATGAGCAGTTCTTC.

Many counts were recorded for this clonotype. The rearrangement links TRBV7-2 to TRBJ2-2; D remains unclear. V lost 5 bases and J 1 base, leaving 8 bases between the germline ends. Per germline, CDR1 SGHTA and CDR2 FQGNSA. The CDR3 sequence is 14 residues long. The chain's CDR3 is CASSRSGNTGELFF. DNA of the CDR3: TGTGCCAGCAGCCGGAGTGGGAACACCGGGGAGCTGTTTTTT. Together with reference TRBV7-2 and TRBJ2-2, the CDR3 gives the full variable domain: GAGVSQSPSNKVTEKGKDVELRCDPISGHTALYWYRQSLGQGLEFLIYFQGNSAPDKSGLPSDRFSAERTGGSVSTLTIQRTQQEDSAVYLCASSRSGNTGELFFGEGSRLTVL.